A single sample is the source of the 19 T cell receptor beta chains below, sequenced in a study. TCRdb recomputed calls from the RT-PCR reads with MiXCR, one row per CDR3 protein. The sample yields more than 550,000 distinct CDR3 sequences, approximately 15% seen once. Sequencing input: memory CD4+ T cells from blood. The receptors stem from a female donor in good health, serving as a healthy control.

This clonotype was picked up a small number of times. The V and J genes are TRBV2 and TRBJ2-1; 7 bases align to TRBD2. This CDR3 contains 15 residues. The V segment lost 7 bases and the J segment 4 bases; nucleotides outside the gene matches: 10. The germline gives CDR1 SNHLY, CDR2 FYNNEI. The CDR3 here is CASTLGRVSYNEQFF. As DNA, the CDR3 is TGTGCCAGCACCCTGGGGAGGGTCAGTTACAATGAGCAGTTCTTC.

V usage is TRBV18 and J usage is TRBJ1-2; D might be TRBD1 (5 bases). The V and J ends lost 6 bases and 4 bases respectively, with 18 bases between them. CDR1 is KGHSH and CDR2 is LQKENI in the germline V gene. This CDR3 has 15 residues. CDR3 DNA: TGTGCCAGCTCCCCTGGGGCCAACCGGGGCTATGGCTACACCTTC. It translates to CASSPGANRGYGYTF.

The chain is built from TRBV10-3 and TRBJ2-3; TRBD1 aligns across 8 bases. V was clipped by 4 bases and J by 0 bases; unmatched bases: 0. This CDR3 contains 14 residues. CDR1 and CDR2 from the germline V gene are ENHRY and SYGVKD. CDR3 residues: CAISGTGSTDTQYF. The CDR3 DNA is TGTGCCATCAGTGGGACAGGGAGCACAGATACGCAGTATTTT.

This clonotype has only a few counts. The chain combines TRBV15 with TRBJ1-1; D unclear. This CDR3 spans 14 amino acids. The germline V gene encodes CDR1 LNHNV and CDR2 YYDKDF (reference sequence). V was trimmed by 0 bases and J by 3 bases, leaving 8 bases between them. CDR3 DNA sequence: TGTGCCACCAGCAGAGAGGTAACGGACACTGAAGCTTTCTTT. Translation gives CATSREVTDTEAFF.

The rearrangement uses TRBV3-1 and TRBJ2-5; no clear D. There are 12 residues in the CDR3. The V end was cut by 3 bases, the J end by 10 bases, with 12 bases between. The germline V gene encodes CDR1 LGHDT and CDR2 YNNKEL (reference sequence). For the CDR3, the DNA is TGTGCCAGCAGCCAGAAAGGCGGTCGCCAGTACTTC. Translating gives CASSQKGGRQYF.

The rearrangement uses TRBV3-1 and TRBJ2-1, with D possibly matching TRBD2 (5 bases). The CDR3 has 17 residues. Germline values: CDR1 LGHDT, CDR2 YNNKEL (reference sequence). Trimming took 1 base from V and 0 from J, leaving 13 bases between them. The CDR3 sequence: CASSQGPPGSSYNEQFF. The CDR3 DNA follows: TGTGCCAGCAGCCAAGGGCCGCCGGGAAGCTCCTACAATGAGCAGTTCTTC.

V is TRBV27 and J is TRBJ1-2; no clear D gene. V was clipped by 7 bases and J by 1 base, with 13 bases between them. The CDR3 totals 14 residues. Germline lookup yields CDR1 MNHEY and CDR2 SMNVEV (reference sequence). DNA for the CDR3: TGTGCCAGCACCCAATACCCAAATAACTATGGCTACACCTTC. Its protein product is CASTQYPNNYGYTF.

The chain has TRBV7-6 and TRBJ1-5, with D possibly being TRBD1 (6 bases). Germline lookup yields CDR1 SGHVS and CDR2 FNYEAQ. V lost 5 bases, J lost 2 bases, and 13 bases lay in between. CDR3 length: 15 amino acids. CDR3 loop: CASSLQGDGNQPQHF. DNA for the CDR3: TGTGCCAGCAGCCTACAGGGAGATGGCAATCAGCCCCAGCATTTT.

The chain combines TRBV20-1 with TRBJ2-3, with 10 bases matching TRBD2. Germline CDR1 reads DFQATT; CDR2 reads SNEGSKA (reference sequence). CDR3 length: 15 residues. V shed 1 base, J shed 4 bases, and the junction held 5 bases outside the gene matches. CDR3 protein: CSARGVSGRPDTQYF. CDR3 in DNA: TGCAGTGCTAGAGGGGTTAGCGGGAGGCCAGATACGCAGTATTTT.

This clonotype was picked up a small number of times. This chain links TRBV5-1 with TRBJ1-1, with TRBD1 as a possible D gene (6 bases). The length of the CDR3 is 15 residues. The germline gives CDR1 SGHRS, CDR2 YFSETQ. The ends were cut back, 2 bases at V and 0 bases at J, with 11 bases in the middle. CDR3 bases: TGCGCCAGCAGCTTTTCAGGGGAACTGAACACTGAAGCTTTCTTT. Protein: CASSFSGELNTEAFF. Using reference TRBV5-1 and TRBJ1-1 for the parts outside the CDR3, the full variable domain is KAGVTQTPRYLIKTRGQQVTLSCSPISGHRSVSWYQQTPGQGLQFLFEYFSETQRNKGNFPGRFSGRQFSNSRSEMNVSTLELGDSALYLCASSFSGELNTEAFFGQGTRLTVV.

This clonotype occurred many times. The chain is built from TRBV4-1 and TRBJ1-4; D ambiguous. The V and J ends lost 1 base and 8 bases respectively, with 8 bases between them. Germline CDR1 is MGHRA and CDR2 is YSYEKL. The CDR3 loop spans 13 amino acids. Written as DNA, the CDR3 is TGCGCCAGCAGCCAAGCCCTGAGAGAAAAACTGTTTTTT. Amino acids: CASSQALREKLFF.

This chain connects TRBV6-5 to TRBJ2-3; 7 nucleotides match TRBD1. Trimming cost V 5 bases and J 0 bases; bases outside gene matches: 8. Germline V lookup: CDR1 MNHEY, CDR2 SVGAGI. The CDR3 runs 16 residues. The CDR3 DNA sequence: TGTGCCAGCAGTCCCCTCACAGGGGCTAGCACAGATACGCAGTATTTT. Translating gives CASSPLTGASTDTQYF.

The CDR3 is CSARDVWSTGELFF. DNA of the CDR3: TGCAGTGCTAGAGACGTGTGGAGCACCGGGGAGCTGTTTTTT. J is TRBJ2-2 and V is TRBV20-1; D gene unclear. CDR1 is DFQATT, CDR2 SNEGSKA, per germline (reference sequence). The CDR3 is made up of 14 amino acids. The V and J ends lost 0 bases and 4 bases respectively, with 9 bases between them.

In this sample, this clonotype turned up many times. The chain recombines TRBV5-1 with TRBJ1-1, with D possibly being TRBD1 (5 bases). The CDR3 consists of 14 residues. V gave up 2 bases and J gave up 1 base, with 9 bases separating them. The germline V gene has CDR1 SGHRS and CDR2 YFSETQ. The CDR3 spells CASSFLTGNTEAFF. DNA of the CDR3: TGCGCCAGCAGCTTCCTAACAGGGAACACTGAAGCTTTCTTT.

This clonotype showed up just a few times. V gene TRBV6-6 combines with J gene TRBJ1-1; 9 bases are shared with TRBD1. The CDR3 is 15 residues long. CDR1 is MNHNY, CDR2 SVGAGI, per germline (reference sequence). With V trimmed by 8 bases and J by 1 base, 8 bases remained unmatched. The CDR3 region has the DNA TGTGCCAGCCTATTACCGGGACAGGGGAACACTGAAGCTTTCTTT. Translating gives CASLLPGQGNTEAFF.

This clonotype was detected only a few times. The junction shows a germline mismatch at one end, possibly a read error. V and J are TRBV7-9 and TRBJ2-1, with a weak D call TRBD1 (5 bases). The CDR3 has 11 residues. Looked up from germline, CDR1 is SEHNR and CDR2 is FQNEAQ (reference sequence). CDR3 bases: TGTGCCAGCAGAGATGAGAGCAGGGTAACCTTC. Protein sequence: CASRDESRVTF. Full variable domain (missing parts from reference TRBV7-9 and TRBJ2-1): DTGVSQNPRHKITKRGQNVTFRCDPISEHNRLYWYRQTLGQGPEFLTYFQNEAQLEKSRLLSDRFSAERPKGSFSTLEIQRTEQGDSAMYLCASRDESRVTFGPGTRLTVL.

The table lists this clonotype with many counts. This rearrangement joins TRBV7-3 to TRBJ2-1; 9 positions agree with TRBD2. Germline CDR1 is SGHTA and CDR2 is FQGTGA. The CDR3 covers 16 residues. J was trimmed by 6 bases and V by 1 base; bases with no gene match: 7. The CDR3, as DNA: TGTGCCAGCAGCTTAAATGTAGCGGGAGTGGGCAATGAGCAGTTCTTC. Its protein is CASSLNVAGVGNEQFF.

This clonotype has just a few counts. The chain employs TRBV2 and TRBJ1-1, with 10 bases that match TRBD1. The CDR3 has 13 amino acids. CDR1 is SNHLY and CDR2 is FYNNEI in the germline V gene. Germline trimming cut 4 bases from V and 6 bases from J; bases unmatched to any gene: 2. The CDR3 nucleotides read TGTGCCAGCAGTGGACAGGGGGCATCTGAAGCTTTCTTT. Amino acids: CASSGQGASEAFF.

This clonotype was recorded a few times. The chain is built from TRBV12-5 and TRBJ2-3; 8 nucleotides agree with TRBD1. The CDR3 extends over 13 amino acids. Germline V gene data show CDR1 as LGHNT and CDR2 as FRNRAP. The ends lost 7 bases at V and 4 bases at J; junction bases unmatched: 4. The CDR3 reads CASARDRPDTQYF. The CDR3, as DNA: TGTGCTAGTGCTCGGGACAGGCCAGATACGCAGTATTTT.